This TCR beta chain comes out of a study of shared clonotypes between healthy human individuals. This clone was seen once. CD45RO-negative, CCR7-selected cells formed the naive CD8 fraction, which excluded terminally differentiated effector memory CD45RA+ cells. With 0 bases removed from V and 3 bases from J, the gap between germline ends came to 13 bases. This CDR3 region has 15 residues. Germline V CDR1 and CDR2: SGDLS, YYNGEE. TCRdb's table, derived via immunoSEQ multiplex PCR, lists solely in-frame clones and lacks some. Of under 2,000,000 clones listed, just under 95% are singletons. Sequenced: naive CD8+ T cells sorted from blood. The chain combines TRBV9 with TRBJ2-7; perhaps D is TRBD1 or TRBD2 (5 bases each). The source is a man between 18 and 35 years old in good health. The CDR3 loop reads CASSVDSGPVYEQYF. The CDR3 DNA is TGTGCCAGCAGCGTAGACTCGGGACCAGTCTACGAGCAGTACTTC.